These 32 T cell receptor beta chains came from one sample sequenced in a study of technical replicates of blood from several donors. Some clones are missing from TCRdb's copy, which holds only in-frame ones; the method was immunoSEQ multiplex PCR. The sample lists almost 90,000 clones; around 95% were seen once. The material sequenced was T cells isolated from PBMCs. The source of these receptors is a human donor in good health.

Here the CDR3 reads CASSLAGGTGNTIYF. For the CDR3, the DNA is TGTGCCAGCAGCTTGGCAGGGGGGACCGGAAACACCATATATTTT. V usage is TRBV5-6 and J usage is TRBJ1-3, with 7 bases fitting TRBD1. V shed 0 bases, J shed 4 bases, and the junction held 4 bases outside the gene matches. CDR3 size: 15 residues. The V gene's germline CDR1 is SGHDT and CDR2 YYEEEE.

V is TRBV7-9 and J is TRBJ2-1; 9 bases match TRBD2. This CDR3 is 15 amino acids long. V shed 5 bases and J 3 bases; nucleotides not matched to a gene: 5. Germline CDR1 SEHNR, CDR2 FQNEAQ (reference sequence). CDR3 nucleotides: TGTGCCAGCAGCGCCCGACTAGCGGACTACAATGAGCAGTTCTTC. This gives the protein CASSARLADYNEQFF.

The chain joins TRBV2 to TRBJ2-5; 7 bases match TRBD2. The CDR3 runs 12 residues. The V segment lost 8 bases and the J segment 2 bases; nucleotides outside the gene matches: 2. Germline V gene sequence: CDR1 SNHLY, CDR2 FYNNEI. The CDR3, as DNA: TGTGCCAGCGGGGGGGAACAAGAGACCCAGTACTTC. Translation: CASGGEQETQYF.

This clone was seen a single time. The chain has TRBV19 and TRBJ2-5, with 7 bases lining up with TRBD2. The germline CDR1 and CDR2 sequences are LNHDA and SQIVND (reference sequence). The CDR3 loop spans 14 amino acids. With 8 bases clipped from V and 5 bases from J, the junction kept 11 bases outside the gene matches. The CDR3 DNA sequence: TGTGCCAGTGCACGTGCGGGAGTAGCGGAGACCCAGTACTTC. Its translation is CASARAGVAETQYF.

CDR3 amino acids: CASNSQGANYGYTF. DNA of the CDR3: TGTGCCAGCAATTCCCAGGGGGCGAACTATGGCTACACCTTC. V gene TRBV6-6 combines with J gene TRBJ1-2; 8 bases map to TRBD1. V was clipped by 7 bases and J by 2 bases; unmatched bases: 6. Germline values: CDR1 MNHNY, CDR2 SVGAGI (reference sequence). The CDR3 extends over 14 amino acids.

The chain employs TRBV5-8 and TRBJ2-1; 11 nucleotides match TRBD2. J lost 3 bases, V lost 1 base, and 12 bases had no gene match. CDR3 length: 19 residues. Germline V CDR1 and CDR2: SGHTS, YDEGEE. The CDR3 reads CASSLPSGRFYPDYNEQFF. CDR3 sequence (DNA): TGTGCCAGCAGCTTGCCTAGCGGGAGGTTTTACCCCGACTACAATGAGCAGTTCTTC. Combining the CDR3 with reference TRBV5-8 and TRBJ2-1 gives the whole variable domain EAGVTQSPTHLIKTRGQQATLRCSPISGHTSVYWYQQALGLGLQFLLWYDEGEERNRGNFPPRFSGRQFPNYSSELNVNALELEDSALYLCASSLPSGRFYPDYNEQFFGPGTRLTVL.

The rearrangement joins TRBV9 to TRBJ1-5; unclear D gene. The CDR3 covers 13 residues. Looked up from germline, CDR1 is SGDLS and CDR2 is YYNGEE. V was pared by 4 bases and J by 6 bases, with 11 bases between. DNA of the CDR3: TGTGCCAGCAGCCGAGGTTTGGGTCAGCCCCAGCATTTT. It is translated as CASSRGLGQPQHF.

This clone was counted once. The CDR3: CASSLPNQPQHF. CDR3 sequence (DNA): TGTGCCAGCAGCCTTCCCAATCAGCCCCAGCATTTT. This rearrangement joins TRBV28 to TRBJ1-5; D gene unclear. Trimming removed 6 bases at V and 3 bases at J, with 6 bases between. The CDR3 contains 12 residues. CDR1 MDHEN and CDR2 SYDVKM come from the germline V gene.

V usage is TRBV11-2 and J usage is TRBJ2-7; 8 bases map to TRBD2. J was trimmed by 2 bases and V by 6 bases; bases with no gene match: 6. CDR1 and CDR2 from the germline V gene are SGHAT and FQNNGV. The CDR3 length is 14 residues. For the CDR3, the DNA is TGTGCCAGCAGGAATTTAGCGGGAACCTACGAGCAGTACTTC. It specifies CASRNLAGTYEQYF.

The V gene is TRBV5-4, the J gene TRBJ1-2, with a weak D call TRBD1 (5 bases). Germline lookup yields CDR1 SGHNT and CDR2 YYREEE (reference sequence). V lost 7 bases to trimming and J lost 2 bases, with 21 bases between them. There are 16 residues in the CDR3. Here the CDR3 DNA reads TGTGCCAGCGGGGGGTCTAGCTACCTGCCAAACTATGGCTACACCTTC. This gives the protein CASGGSSYLPNYGYTF.

The genes are TRBV27 and TRBJ1-2; tentatively, D is TRBD1 (5 bases). The germline V and J ends were trimmed by 6 bases and 4 bases, with 15 bases remaining between them. Germline V gene sequence: CDR1 MNHEY, CDR2 SMNVEV (reference sequence). There are 14 residues in the CDR3. The CDR3 DNA follows: TGTGCCAGCAGCCCATATGACAGCCTCTATGGCTACACCTTC. Translated: CASSPYDSLYGYTF.

This sequence joins TRBV19 and TRBJ1-1; a possible D gene is TRBD1 (6 bases). The CDR3 extends over 13 amino acids. Germline V lookup: CDR1 LNHDA, CDR2 SQIVND (reference sequence). Trimming stripped 3 bases from V and 3 bases from J, with 8 bases between. Written as DNA, the CDR3 is TGTGCCAGTAGTATGAACAGGGACACTGAAGCTTTCTTT. It is translated as CASSMNRDTEAFF.

This clone was found a few times. The chain carries TRBV10-1 and TRBJ2-1; D is possibly TRBD2 (5 bases). The germline V and J ends were trimmed by 3 bases and 2 bases, with 11 bases remaining between them. Germline V CDR1 and CDR2: WNHNN, SYGVQD (reference sequence). CDR3 length equals 15 residues. The CDR3 region has the DNA TGCGCCAGCAGTGAATTCAACGGGGCCTACAATGAGCAGTTCTTC. Amino acid sequence: CASSEFNGAYNEQFF.

V usage is TRBV9 and J usage is TRBJ2-7, with TRBD1 identical over 11 bases. CDR1 and CDR2 (germline): SGDLS, YYNGEE. The CDR3 contains 14 residues. Trimming took 2 bases from V and 6 from J; bases not matched to a gene: 4. The chain's CDR3 is CASSVGQGAFEQYF. As DNA, the CDR3 is TGTGCCAGCAGCGTCGGACAGGGGGCGTTCGAGCAGTACTTC.

This chain uses TRBV11-2 with TRBJ2-7; D remains unclear. Germline V gives CDR1 SGHAT, CDR2 FQNNGV. The length of the CDR3 is 13 residues. V lost 2 bases and J lost 3, with 8 bases in between. CDR3 protein: CASSLLKLYEQYF. The CDR3 DNA follows: TGTGCCAGCAGCTTACTGAAGCTCTACGAGCAGTACTTC.

In DNA form, the CDR3 reads TGTGCCAGCAGCTTAGCTAGCGACTACGAGCAGTACTTC. Its protein is CASSLASDYEQYF. The chain combines TRBV7-8 with TRBJ2-7, with D perhaps TRBD2 (5 bases). Germline V gives CDR1 SGHVS, CDR2 FQNEAQ. Trimming removed 0 bases at V and 3 bases at J, with 6 bases between. The CDR3 is 13 residues long.

The V gene is TRBV5-4, the J gene TRBJ2-7; TRBD2 agrees at 8 bases. V lost 0 bases and J lost 7; bases outside the gene matches: 12. This CDR3 has 16 residues. Germline-derived CDR1 and CDR2 are SGHNT and YYREEE (reference sequence). As DNA, the CDR3 is TGTGCCAGCAGCTTGGGGCTTCTTGGGGGCGGGGGGGAGCAGTACTTC. It codes for CASSLGLLGGGGEQYF. The variable domain in full, completed from reference TRBV5-4 and TRBJ2-7, reads ETGVTQSPTHLIKTRGQQVTLRCSSQSGHNTVSWYQQALGQGPQFIFQYYREEENGRGNFPPRFSGLQFPNYSSELNVNALELDDSALYLCASSLGLLGGGGEQYFGPGTRLTVT.

This clone was counted only a few times. The chain uses TRBV19 and TRBJ1-1, with 10 bases matching TRBD1. The CDR3 is 14 residues long. With 6 bases clipped from V and 4 bases from J, the junction kept 5 bases outside the gene matches. Per the germline V gene, CDR1 is LNHDA and CDR2 is SQIVND (reference sequence). CDR3 protein: CASSEGQGGTEAFF. In nucleotides, the CDR3 is TGTGCCAGTAGCGAAGGACAGGGGGGCACTGAAGCTTTCTTT.

The chain recombines TRBV19 with TRBJ1-1, with TRBD1 as a possible D gene (5 bases). The CDR3 is 14 residues long. V was pared by 6 bases and J by 4 bases, with 15 bases between. Per the germline V gene, CDR1 is LNHDA and CDR2 is SQIVND (reference sequence). This CDR3 reads CASRMNRRSTEAFF. DNA for the CDR3: TGTGCCAGTAGAATGAACAGGCGGAGCACTGAAGCTTTCTTT.

This clone was detected once. The chain uses TRBV7-9 and TRBJ2-1; 8 bases align to TRBD2. Germline V lookup: CDR1 SEHNR, CDR2 FQNEAQ (reference sequence). V lost 5 bases and J lost 1; bases outside the gene matches: 4. This CDR3 region has 15 residues. CDR3 nucleotides: TGTGCCAGCAGCATCATAGCGGGGTCCTACAATGAGCAGTTCTTC. Its translation: CASSIIAGSYNEQFF.

This chain links TRBV2 with TRBJ1-1; D may be TRBD1 (6 bases). The V and J ends lost 8 bases and 1 base respectively, with 11 bases between them. The CDR3 runs 13 residues. In germline, CDR1 is SNHLY, CDR2 FYNNEI. The CDR3 reads CASQTTGNTEAFF. The CDR3, as DNA: TGTGCCAGCCAGACGACAGGGAACACTGAAGCTTTCTTT.

For this clone: Compared with germline, one end of the junction differs, possibly owing to a read error. The CDR3 DNA follows: TGTGCCAGCAGCTTACAGGTGAATACTGAAGCTTTCTTT. Translated, it gives CASSLQVNTEAFF. The chain joins TRBV7-2 to TRBJ1-1; no clear D. This CDR3 spans 13 amino acids. Germline CDR1 SGHTA, CDR2 FQGNSA.

The chain has TRBV11-2 and TRBJ2-7, with TRBD2 identical over 12 bases. The CDR3 is 16 residues long. V dropped 5 bases and J dropped 3; count of bases not matched to a gene: 8. CDR1 is SGHAT, CDR2 FQNNGV, per germline. CDR3 coding DNA: TGTGCCAGCAGCCTCACCCTGGGACTAGCGGGCTACGAGCAGTACTTC. It is translated as CASSLTLGLAGYEQYF.

V and J are TRBV29-1 and TRBJ1-5; D gene ambiguous. V was shortened by 6 bases and J by 4 bases, with 16 bases between the two germline ends. This CDR3 has 14 residues. Germline values: CDR1 SQVTM, CDR2 ANQGSEA. This chain's CDR3 is CSVAPATNNQPQHF. Here the CDR3 DNA reads TGCAGCGTGGCCCCCGCGACAAATAATCAGCCCCAGCATTTT.

The rearrangement uses TRBV6-1 and TRBJ2-1; 9 bases align to TRBD2. Germline loops: CDR1 MNHNS, CDR2 SASEGT. CDR3 length equals 16 residues. With V trimmed by 3 bases and J by 7 bases, 10 bases remained unmatched. DNA of the CDR3: TGTGCCAGCAGTGACCTCCCAGCGGGAGGTTTAAATGAGCAGTTCTTC. It codes for CASSDLPAGGLNEQFF.

The CDR3 region has the DNA TGTGCCAGCAGCCCCCTTAGGGGGCAGTATGGCTACACCTTC. Its translation is CASSPLRGQYGYTF. This chain links TRBV7-2 with TRBJ1-2; 7 bases are shared with TRBD1. Germline assignment: CDR1 SGHTA and CDR2 FQGNSA. Trimming removed 5 bases from V and 5 bases from J; junction bases left unmatched: 8. This CDR3 has 14 amino acids.

The chain recombines TRBV7-8 with TRBJ2-3; 8 positions agree with TRBD2. CDR3 length: 16 amino acids. The J segment lost 1 base and the V segment lost 1 base, leaving 4 bases of the junction unmatched. The germline CDR1 and CDR2 sequences are SGHVS and FQNEAQ. This CDR3 reads CASSLEALAGTDTQYF. The CDR3 coding sequence is TGTGCCAGCAGCTTAGAAGCACTAGCGGGCACAGATACGCAGTATTTT.

This clone came up once. The chain joins TRBV19 to TRBJ1-4; 7 nucleotides match TRBD1. CDR1 and CDR2 from the germline V gene are LNHDA and SQIVND (reference sequence). The V segment lost 6 bases and the J segment 4 bases; nucleotides outside the gene matches: 14. The CDR3 is made up of 17 amino acids. DNA of the CDR3: TGTGCCAGTAGCAAGACCATTTATAACAGGGGTAATGAAAAACTGTTTTTT. It codes for CASSKTIYNRGNEKLFF. Variable domain in full (rest from reference TRBV19 and TRBJ1-4): DGGITQSPKYLFRKEGQNVTLSCEQNLNHDAMYWYRQDPGQGLRLIYYSQIVNDFQKGDIAEGYSVSREKKESFPLTVTSAQKNPTAFYLCASSKTIYNRGNEKLFFGSGTQLSVL.

The chain is built from TRBV6-6 and TRBJ1-5; no firm D call. This CDR3 contains 16 residues. The germline CDR1 and CDR2 sequences are MNHNY and SVGAGI (reference sequence). V lost 1 base to trimming and J lost 6 bases, with 16 bases between them. The CDR3 nucleotides are TGTGCCAGCAGTTACTACGGGGAAGGTTTAGGTCAGCCCCAGCATTTT. Translating it yields CASSYYGEGLGQPQHF.

This clone was detected only once. The J gene is TRBJ2-7, the V gene TRBV30; D possibly corresponds to TRBD2 (5 bases). The CDR3 covers 14 residues. Germline V lookup: CDR1 GTSNPN, CDR2 SVGIG (reference sequence). Deletions cut 0 bases from V and 7 bases from J, with 16 bases between. The CDR3 here is CAWSVSGTLWEQYF. CDR3 bases: TGTGCCTGGAGTGTCTCGGGAACACTGTGGGAGCAGTACTTC.

This chain connects TRBV27 to TRBJ1-2; D unresolved. The V and J ends lost 0 bases and 3 bases respectively, with 14 bases between them. This CDR3 region has 16 residues. Per germline, CDR1 MNHEY and CDR2 SMNVEV (reference sequence). The CDR3 reads CASSLSRGSPYYGYTF. The CDR3 bases are TGTGCCAGCAGTTTATCGAGAGGATCCCCCTACTATGGCTACACCTTC.

This rearrangement joins TRBV2 to TRBJ2-1, with 10 bases matching TRBD2. Trimming removed 6 bases from V and 4 bases from J; junction bases left unmatched: 9. Germline CDR1 SNHLY, CDR2 FYNNEI. The CDR3 has 16 residues. CDR3 residues: CASSGLAVGGYNEQFF. For the CDR3, the DNA is TGTGCCAGCAGCGGACTAGCGGTAGGGGGTTACAATGAGCAGTTCTTC.